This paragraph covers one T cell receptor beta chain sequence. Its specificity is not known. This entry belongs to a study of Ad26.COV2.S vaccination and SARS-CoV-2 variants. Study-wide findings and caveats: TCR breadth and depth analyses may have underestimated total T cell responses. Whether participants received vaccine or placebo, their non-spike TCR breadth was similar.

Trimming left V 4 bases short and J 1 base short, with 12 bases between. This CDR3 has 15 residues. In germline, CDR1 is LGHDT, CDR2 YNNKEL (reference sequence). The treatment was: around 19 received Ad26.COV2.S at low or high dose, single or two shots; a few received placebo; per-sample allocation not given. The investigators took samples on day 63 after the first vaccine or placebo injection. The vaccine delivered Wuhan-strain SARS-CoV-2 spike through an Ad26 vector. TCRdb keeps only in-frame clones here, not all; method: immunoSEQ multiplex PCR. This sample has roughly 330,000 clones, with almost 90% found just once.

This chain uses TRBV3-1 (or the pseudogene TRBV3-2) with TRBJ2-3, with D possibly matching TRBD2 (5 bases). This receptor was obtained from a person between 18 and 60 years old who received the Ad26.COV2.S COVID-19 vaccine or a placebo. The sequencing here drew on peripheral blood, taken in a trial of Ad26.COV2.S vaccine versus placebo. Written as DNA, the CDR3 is TGTGCCAGCAGCCCCGCGGACTTCCGCACAGATACGCAGTATTTT. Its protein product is CASSPADFRTDTQYF.